One and the same sample provided the 5 T cell receptor beta chains below, sequenced in a study of human T cells and chemical hapten exposure. Using its own MiXCR run on the RACE reads, TCRdb lists one record per CDR3 protein. The sample holds roughly 250,000 distinct CDR3 sequences, about 9% seen once. Time point of the sample: pre-sensitization, week 0. Treatment indicated: therapeutic diphenylcyclopropenone sensitization with weekly scalp DPC. The sequencing used whole blood, collected in connection with sensitization to the hapten diphenylcyclopropenone (DPC). The receptors stem from a woman between 35 and 50 years old with alopecia areata. Some clones in this sample may be carry-over from other donors' samples.

In its sample, this clonotype was seen a few times. V gene TRBV20-1 combines with J gene TRBJ1-5, with D uncertain. The CDR3 runs to 15 residues. Trimming stripped 3 bases from V and 3 bases from J, with 15 bases between. Germline V gene lookup returns CDR1 DFQATT and CDR2 SNEGSKA (reference sequence). The CDR3: CSARDRGHFNQPQHF. DNA of the CDR3: TGCAGTGCTAGGGACCGTGGGCACTTCAATCAGCCCCAGCATTTT.

The chain employs TRBV6-5 and TRBJ1-1, with a weak D call TRBD1 (6 bases). Between the trimmed V and J ends, which lost 5 bases and 2 bases, there was a span of 12 bases. Germline V gives CDR1 MNHEY, CDR2 SVGAGI. The CDR3 is 14 amino acids. In DNA, the CDR3 is TGTGCCAGCAGTGGGGGGCGGAGAAACACTGAAGCTTTCTTT. This codes for CASSGGRRNTEAFF.

This clonotype has just a few counts. The J gene is TRBJ2-5, the V gene TRBV11-2; 7 nucleotides line up with TRBD1. Germline V lookup: CDR1 SGHAT, CDR2 FQNNGV. The length of the CDR3 is 15 residues. V shed 1 base, J shed 6 bases, and the junction held 8 bases outside the gene matches. The CDR3 sequence: CASSLGTQGTKTQYF. In DNA form, the CDR3 reads TGTGCCAGCAGCTTAGGGACACAGGGGACGAAGACCCAGTACTTC. Complete variable domain (other parts from reference TRBV11-2 and TRBJ2-5): EAGVAQSPRYKIIEKRQSVAFWCNPISGHATLYWYQQILGQGPKLLIQFQNNGVVDDSQLPKDRFSAERLKGVDSTLKIQPAKLEDSAVYLCASSLGTQGTKTQYFGPGTRLLVL.

V usage is TRBV20-1 and J usage is TRBJ2-7, with D possibly being TRBD1 (6 bases). Per germline, CDR1 DFQATT and CDR2 SNEGSKA (reference sequence). The CDR3 covers 13 residues. The V gene lost 5 bases and the J gene lost 2 bases, with 13 bases spanning the gap. CDR3: CSAEYRATYEQYF. The CDR3 bases are TGCAGTGCTGAATACAGGGCAACCTACGAGCAGTACTTC.

This clonotype appeared a few times. The chain uses TRBV6-5 and TRBJ1-2, with 7 bases lining up with TRBD1. The CDR3 is 16 residues long. Losses at the gene ends were 2 bases for V and 3 bases for J; bases not matched to a gene: 9. CDR1 is MNHEY, CDR2 SVGAGI, per germline. This CDR3 is CASSYALRGTDYGYTF. CDR3 sequence (DNA): TGTGCCAGCAGTTACGCCCTCCGGGGGACAGACTATGGCTACACCTTC.